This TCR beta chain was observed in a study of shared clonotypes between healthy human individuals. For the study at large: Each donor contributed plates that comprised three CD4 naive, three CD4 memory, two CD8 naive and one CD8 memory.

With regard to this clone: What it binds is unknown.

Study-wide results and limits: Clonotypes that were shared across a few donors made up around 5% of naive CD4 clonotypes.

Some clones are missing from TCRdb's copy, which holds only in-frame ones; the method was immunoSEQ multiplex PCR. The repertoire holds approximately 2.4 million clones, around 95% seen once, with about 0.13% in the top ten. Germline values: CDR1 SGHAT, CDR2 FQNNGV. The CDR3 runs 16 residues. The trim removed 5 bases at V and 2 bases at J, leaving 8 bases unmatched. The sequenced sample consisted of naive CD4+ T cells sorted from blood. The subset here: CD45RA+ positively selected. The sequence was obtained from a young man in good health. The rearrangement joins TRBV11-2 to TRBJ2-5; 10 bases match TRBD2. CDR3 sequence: CASSPQPGLAQETQYF. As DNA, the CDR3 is TGTGCCAGCAGCCCGCAACCGGGACTAGCGCAAGAGACCCAGTACTTC.